This entry describes one T cell receptor beta chain. This sample is part of a study of blood T cell repertoires in COVID-19. Study overall: T cells, B-cell-depleted T cells, or PBMCs provided the cDNA or gDNA that served as material.

Trimming took 4 bases from V and 0 from J, leaving 7 bases between them. The CDR3 contains 14 residues. The germline gives CDR1 MDHEN, CDR2 SYDVKM. Profiling relied on immunoSEQ multiplex PCR, and the TCRdb table lists in-frame clones only, not all of them. Altogether about 60,000 clones are present, roughly 74% being singletons, with the ten largest covering approximately 24%. Material for sequencing was peripheral blood. This TCR derives from a human donor in a cohort sampled during active COVID-19. The chain couples TRBV28 to TRBJ1-3; D unclear. The CDR3 here is CASSSGSSGNTIYF. The CDR3 region has the DNA TGTGCCAGCAGTTCGGGATCCTCTGGAAACACCATATATTTT.